This T cell receptor (beta chain) was recovered during a study of blood T cell repertoires in COVID-19. Looking at the study overall: Some COVID-19 samples were acute and others convalescent; all came from the United States, Italy and Spain. T cells, B-cell-depleted T cells, or PBMCs provided the cDNA or gDNA that served as material.

The length of the CDR3 is 19 residues. Per the germline V gene, CDR1 is SGHNT and CDR2 is YYREEE (reference sequence). Trimming cost V 3 bases and J 6 bases; bases outside gene matches: 23. Authors' methods: Reference gene primer amplification in the assay estimated nucleated cell counts. Only in-frame clones appear in the TCRdb table, and some are missing; sequencing was by immunoSEQ multiplex PCR. V and J calls and clone size follow that table, whereas D and trimming were derived from the DNA. The sample lists 150,000 to 200,000 clones; around nine tenths were seen once. Sequenced: peripheral blood. The receptor's source is a human donor in a cohort sampled during active COVID-19. This chain links TRBV5-4 with TRBJ1-2; 7 bases match TRBD1. The CDR3 is CASSSRPPGQPHLGNGYTF. The CDR3 coding sequence is TGTGCCAGCAGCTCGCGGCCCCCGGGACAGCCTCACCTCGGGAATGGCTACACCTTC.